The 2 T cell receptor beta chains below were found in one sample sequenced in a study of identical twins. TCRdb passed the 5' RACE reads through MiXCR, listing each CDR3 protein once. This sample carries hundreds of thousands of distinct CDR3 sequences, roughly 18% of them seen once, and the ten largest clones take 13%. These data were likewise used in another study, on T cells expressing NK-cell markers.

Sequenced: PBMCs. The receptors shown here come from a woman under 30 in good health.

The V gene is TRBV3-1, the J gene TRBJ1-2, with a weak D call TRBD1 (6 bases). CDR3 size: 13 residues. Trimming pared 3 bases from V and 4 bases from J, leaving 9 bases between. CDR1 is LGHDT and CDR2 is YNNKEL in the germline V gene (reference sequence). The CDR3 coding sequence is TGTGCCAGCAGCCAGGGGGCTGGCTATGGCTACACCTTC. Translating it yields CASSQGAGYGYTF.

CDR3 coding DNA: TGTGCCAGCAGCTTAGAAGCGGGAGGGTTCATAGATACGCAGTATTTT. This codes for CASSLEAGGFIDTQYF. The chain uses TRBV7-8 and TRBJ2-3; TRBD2 matches 10 bases. The CDR3 has 16 residues. The germline gives CDR1 SGHVS, CDR2 FQNEAQ. The trim removed 1 base at V and 5 bases at J, leaving 6 bases unmatched.